A single T cell receptor beta chain is shown here with its context. This entry comes from a study of blood T cell repertoires in COVID-19. In germline, CDR1 is MDHEN, CDR2 SYDVKM. This CDR3 is built from 16 residues. V trimming: 3 bases; J trimming: 5 bases; junction bases outside the gene matches: 9. Assay used: immunoSEQ multiplex PCR; TCRdb lists only in-frame clones, some missing. The sample yields roughly 130,000 clones, 65% to 80% seen once. This TCR came from a man aged 60-69 years with acute or convalescent COVID-19. The sample was peripheral blood. V and J are TRBV28 and TRBJ2-2; 7 bases align to TRBD2. The CDR3 DNA reads as TGTGCCAGCAGTTTCATGGGGACTATTAAGACCGGGGAGCTGTTTTTT. It is translated as CASSFMGTIKTGELFF.